Below, 30 T cell receptor beta chains from the same sample are listed, as sequenced in a study of siplizumab effects on memory and regulatory T cells (dated by TCRdb to about 2019). Libraries were made using the immunoSEQ multiplex PCR assay. In its TCRdb copy, this immuneACCESS table keeps in-frame sequences only and misses some clones. Where compared with another copy, unresolved V genes explain less than half of these, and the others have no known cause. Recorded for this sample are roughly 92,000 clones; roughly 94% of them occurred a single time. In total, the top ten clones hold approximately 0.3% of the sample. What was sequenced was non-Treg CD4+ T cells sorted from blood. Interpreted using the paper, the cell subset or site label stands for: FACS-sorted unstimulated CD4+ non-regulatory T cells. The source is a human donor in good health.

CDR3 sequence reads: CASSQVGGVSYGYTF. The CDR3 DNA is TGCGCCAGCAGCCAAGTCGGGGGCGTCAGCTATGGCTACACCTTC. This chain connects TRBV4-1 to TRBJ1-2; D perhaps matches TRBD1 (6 bases). Germline V gene sequence: CDR1 MGHRA, CDR2 YSYEKL. The CDR3 loop spans 15 amino acids. Between the trimmed V and J ends, which lost 1 base and 4 bases, there was a span of 13 bases.

This chain uses TRBV25-1 with TRBJ1-5; D unclear. V shed 6 bases and J shed 4 bases, with 7 bases lying between them. The CDR3 is 12 amino acids. Germline CDR1 is MGHDK and CDR2 is SYGVNS. CDR3 sequence: CASRVGNQPQHF. CDR3 coding DNA: TGTGCCAGCAGGGTCGGAAATCAGCCCCAGCATTTT.

This clone is a singleton in its sample. This chain connects TRBV5-1 to TRBJ2-2; 9 bases fit TRBD1. The CDR3 has 14 residues. In germline, CDR1 is SGHRS, CDR2 YFSETQ. J lost 7 bases, V lost 4 bases, and 5 bases had no gene match. The CDR3, as DNA: TGCGCCAGCAGCCCCGGGACAGGGTACGGGGAGCTGTTTTTT. The encoded protein is CASSPGTGYGELFF.

V and J are TRBV9 and TRBJ2-1; TRBD2 is a possible D gene (6 bases). Per germline, CDR1 SGDLS and CDR2 YYNGEE. Trimming took off 3 bases at V and 6 bases at J, with 22 bases between the two ends. The CDR3 runs 17 residues. The CDR3 loop reads CASSAPSDYPSLNEQFF. Here the CDR3 DNA reads TGTGCCAGCAGCGCCCCTTCGGACTACCCAAGTCTCAATGAGCAGTTCTTC.

The genes are TRBV25-1 and TRBJ1-1; no firm D call. Trimming shortened V by 7 bases and J by 0 bases, and 15 bases separated the two germline ends. The CDR3 has 15 amino acids. Germline CDR1 MGHDK, CDR2 SYGVNS. The CDR3 region has the DNA TGTGCCAGCACCACAGTCCAAGGAATGAACACTGAAGCTTTCTTT. Protein sequence: CASTTVQGMNTEAFF.

V is TRBV15 and J is TRBJ2-5; D uncertain. The CDR3 consists of 12 residues. Deletions cut 0 bases from V and 5 bases from J, with 4 bases between. Per germline, CDR1 LNHNV and CDR2 YYDKDF (reference sequence). The CDR3 coding sequence is TGTGCCACCAGCAGAGATTGGGAGACCCAGTACTTC. It translates to CATSRDWETQYF.

The chain employs TRBV7-2 and TRBJ1-2; TRBD1 aligns across 7 bases. This CDR3 comprises 14 residues. The V segment lost 4 bases and the J segment 6 bases; nucleotides outside the gene matches: 8. Germline V gene sequence: CDR1 SGHTA, CDR2 FQGNSA. The DNA of the CDR3 is TGTGCCAGCAGCTCGACAGGGTTCCTCGATGGCTACACCTTC. Translated: CASSSTGFLDGYTF.

The chain couples TRBV23-1 to TRBJ2-5; 7 bases align to TRBD1. TRBV23-1 has ORF status, its function being uncertain. Unmatched junction bases numbered 18, after V lost 7 bases and J lost 4 bases. This CDR3 comprises 17 residues. The CDR3 loop reads CASKLPTGTEGPETQYF. The DNA for the CDR3 is TGCGCCAGCAAACTACCAACCGGGACAGAGGGGCCAGAGACCCAGTACTTC.

The chain is built from TRBV11-2 and TRBJ1-2, with 8 bases that match TRBD1. V shed 5 bases, J shed 2 bases, and the junction held 4 bases outside the gene matches. The CDR3 runs 14 residues. Germline V gene sequence: CDR1 SGHAT, CDR2 FQNNGV. The CDR3 DNA follows: TGTGCCAGCAGCCTCAGGGGGCGGAACTATGGCTACACCTTC. This translates into CASSLRGRNYGYTF.

The chain carries TRBV30 and TRBJ2-3; no reliable D call. Deletions cut 3 bases from V and 3 bases from J, with 16 bases between. The CDR3 runs to 15 residues. CDR1 and CDR2 (germline): GTSNPN, SVGIG (reference sequence). The chain's CDR3 is CAWSSGRPLTDTQYF. The CDR3 DNA follows: TGTGCCTGGAGCTCCGGGCGCCCGTTGACAGATACGCAGTATTTT. Variable domain in full (rest from reference TRBV30 and TRBJ2-3): SQTIHQWPATLVQPVGSPLSLECTVEGTSNPNLYWYRQAAGRGLQLLFYSVGIGQISSEVPQNLSASRPQDRQFILSSKKLLLSDSGFYLCAWSSGRPLTDTQYFGPGTRLTVL.

This clone was detected only a few times. The chain combines TRBV7-9 with TRBJ1-6, with a possible D match to TRBD1 (5 bases). The CDR3 spans 13 residues. Germline loops: CDR1 SEHNR, CDR2 FQNEAQ (reference sequence). The germline V and J ends were trimmed by 3 bases and 7 bases, with 7 bases remaining between them. CDR3 residues: CASSFPGNSPLHF. The CDR3 coding sequence is TGTGCCAGCAGCTTCCCAGGGAATTCACCCCTCCACTTT.

The chain joins TRBV30 to TRBJ2-7; D not resolved. CDR1 and CDR2 (germline): GTSNPN, SVGIG (reference sequence). The V end lost 3 bases, the J end lost 2 bases, and 5 bases lay between the germline ends. The CDR3 runs 11 residues. CDR3 DNA sequence: TGTGCCTGGAGCGTCACCTACGAGCAGTACTTC. It specifies CAWSVTYEQYF.

The V gene is TRBV6-1, the J gene TRBJ1-2; D ambiguous. Germline V lookup: CDR1 MNHNS, CDR2 SASEGT. This CDR3 is built from 12 residues. Between the trimmed V and J ends, which lost 10 bases and 2 bases, there was a span of 11 bases. The CDR3 nucleotides read TGTGCCACCTCTGGGCAGAACTATGGCTACACCTTC. Protein: CATSGQNYGYTF.

The genes are TRBV7-2 and TRBJ2-7; D gene unclear. The CDR3 sequence is 12 residues long. Germline CDR1 and CDR2: SGHTA and FQGNSA. Trimming pared 3 bases from V and 7 bases from J, leaving 10 bases between. CDR3 region: CASSFLLGEQYF. The CDR3 DNA reads TGTGCCAGCAGCTTCTTATTGGGAGAGCAGTACTTC. The full variable domain, rest sourced from reference TRBV7-2 and TRBJ2-7, is GAGVSQSPSNKVTEKGKDVELRCDPISGHTALYWYRQSLGQGLEFLIYFQGNSAPDKSGLPSDRFSAERTGGSVSTLTIQRTQQEDSAVYLCASSFLLGEQYFGPGTRLTVT.

The chain is built from TRBV2 and TRBJ2-7; D unclear. The CDR3 is 12 residues long. V was trimmed by 2 bases and J by 4 bases, leaving 6 bases between them. Germline CDR1 SNHLY, CDR2 FYNNEI. The CDR3 region has the DNA TGTGCCAGCAGTGAAATGGGTTACGAGCAGTACTTC. Amino acids: CASSEMGYEQYF. Using reference TRBV2 and TRBJ2-7 for the parts outside the CDR3, the full variable domain is EPEVTQTPSHQVTQMGQEVILRCVPISNHLYFYWYRQILGQKVEFLVSFYNNEISEKSEIFDDQFSVERPDGSNFTLKIRSTKLEDSAMYFCASSEMGYEQYFGPGTRLTVT.

The V and J genes are TRBV30 and TRBJ1-5; 9 bases match TRBD1. V shed 0 bases, J shed 2 bases, and the junction held 2 bases outside the gene matches. Germline values: CDR1 GTSNPN, CDR2 SVGIG (reference sequence). The CDR3 is 15 amino acids. CDR3 in amino acids: CAWSVRTGGNQPQHF. The CDR3 nucleotides are TGTGCCTGGAGTGTACGGACAGGGGGCAATCAGCCCCAGCATTTT.

The chain uses TRBV9 and TRBJ2-6; 12 bases match TRBD1. Trimming removed 0 bases from V and 4 bases from J; junction bases left unmatched: 17. The germline V gene has CDR1 SGDLS and CDR2 YYNGEE. This CDR3 is 22 amino acids long. CDR3 DNA: TGTGCCAGCAGCGTAGGATACCTCGGGACAGGGGGCGTGAGTACCGGGGCCAACGTCCTGACTTTC. This sequence encodes CASSVGYLGTGGVSTGANVLTF.

The chain recombines TRBV7-9 with TRBJ2-1; D call uncertain. V dropped 3 bases and J dropped 5 bases, with 11 bases sitting between them. This CDR3 spans 14 amino acids. Germline V gives CDR1 SEHNR, CDR2 FQNEAQ (reference sequence). CDR3 sequence: CASSFLGAHNEQFF. The CDR3 DNA reads as TGTGCCAGCAGCTTCCTCGGAGCTCACAATGAGCAGTTCTTC.

The chain combines TRBV30 with TRBJ2-7; the match to TRBD1 covers 7 bases. V was clipped by 5 bases and J by 2 bases; unmatched bases: 9. This CDR3 is 14 amino acids long. Germline CDR1 and CDR2: GTSNPN and SVGIG (reference sequence). The CDR3 region is CAWHQQGPTYEQYF. CDR3 sequence (DNA): TGTGCCTGGCACCAACAGGGGCCGACCTACGAGCAGTACTTC.

For the CDR3, the DNA is TGTGCCAGCAGTCCCGTTCCCTATAATTCACCCCTCCACTTT. It encodes CASSPVPYNSPLHF. The V call is TRBV6-5, the J call TRBJ1-6, with unresolved D. V lost 5 bases and J lost 2, with 7 bases in between. The germline CDR1 and CDR2 sequences are MNHEY and SVGAGI. CDR3 size: 14 residues.

This clone has a single count. The chain uses TRBV7-9 and TRBJ1-2; D remains unclear. The CDR3 spans 16 residues. Germline CDR1 SEHNR, CDR2 FQNEAQ (reference sequence). The V and J ends lost 3 bases and 3 bases respectively, with 17 bases between them. CDR3 coding DNA: TGTGCCAGCAGCTTGATGGGAGGGCGTGTGGACTATGGCTACACCTTC. Translating gives CASSLMGGRVDYGYTF.

The rearrangement links TRBV7-9 to TRBJ2-5, with 11 bases aligning to TRBD2. Per germline, CDR1 SEHNR and CDR2 FQNEAQ (reference sequence). Trimming removed 4 bases from V and 5 bases from J; junction bases left unmatched: 15. The CDR3 loop spans 18 amino acids. DNA of the CDR3: TGTGCCAGCAGCTCAAGACTAGCGGGGACATGGACCCGTGAGACCCAGTACTTC. This gives the protein CASSSRLAGTWTRETQYF.

This clone was seen once. The V and J genes are TRBV19 and TRBJ2-3, with D unclear. V was shortened by 3 bases and J by 4 bases, with 5 bases between the two germline ends. CDR1 is LNHDA and CDR2 is SQIVND in the germline V gene (reference sequence). CDR3 size: 12 residues. DNA of the CDR3: TGTGCCAGTAGTATGTCTCCAGATACGCAGTATTTT. Its translation: CASSMSPDTQYF.

The chain joins TRBV2 to TRBJ2-7, with a weak D call TRBD2 (6 bases). In germline, CDR1 is SNHLY, CDR2 FYNNEI. V was pared by 5 bases and J by 6 bases, with 11 bases between. The CDR3 totals 12 residues. The CDR3 protein is CASSYGTFEQYF. CDR3 coding DNA: TGTGCCAGCAGTTACGGGACTTTCGAGCAGTACTTC.

The chain combines TRBV19 with TRBJ2-5; 8 bases line up with TRBD2. The CDR3 is 15 amino acids. In germline, CDR1 is LNHDA, CDR2 SQIVND (reference sequence). V was pared by 4 bases and J by 4 bases, with 8 bases of the junction left unmatched. CDR3 loop: CASSRTSGSSETQYF. The CDR3 nucleotides read TGTGCCAGTAGTAGAACTAGCGGTTCTTCAGAGACCCAGTACTTC.

J is TRBJ2-2 and V is TRBV5-6; D gene ambiguous. V was pared by 0 bases and J by 4 bases, with 10 bases between. Germline assignment: CDR1 SGHDT and CDR2 YYEEEE. This CDR3 has 15 amino acids. As DNA, the CDR3 is TGTGCCAGCAGCTTGGACGGAAGACTCACCGGGGAGCTGTTTTTT. It is translated as CASSLDGRLTGELFF.

This sequence joins TRBV30 and TRBJ1-3; no clear D gene. Between the trimmed V and J ends, which lost 4 bases and 4 bases, there was a span of 11 bases. There are 13 residues in the CDR3. Germline V gene sequence: CDR1 GTSNPN, CDR2 SVGIG (reference sequence). The chain's CDR3 is CAWNVGLGNTIYF. The DNA for the CDR3 is TGTGCCTGGAATGTAGGGCTCGGAAACACCATATATTTT.

The gene calls are TRBV7-3 and TRBJ2-3; D tentatively reads TRBD1 or TRBD2 (6 bases each). Germline loops: CDR1 SGHTA, CDR2 FQGTGA. CDR3 length: 14 amino acids. Trimming took off 5 bases at V and 0 bases at J, with 9 bases between the two ends. DNA for the CDR3: TGTGCCAGCAGCCCGGGGGCTAGCACAGATACGCAGTATTTT. Translated, it gives CASSPGASTDTQYF.

V is TRBV7-9 and J is TRBJ1-5; unclear D gene. The CDR3 runs to 14 residues. In germline, CDR1 is SEHNR, CDR2 FQNEAQ (reference sequence). Deletions cut 2 bases from V and 3 bases from J, with 8 bases between. CDR3 amino acids: CASSLSGINQPQHF. The CDR3 nucleotides read TGTGCCAGCAGCTTAAGCGGCATCAATCAGCCCCAGCATTTT.

The rearrangement joins TRBV18 to TRBJ2-1; D not certain. The V end was cut by 2 bases, the J end by 6 bases, with 5 bases between. The germline V gene encodes CDR1 KGHSH and CDR2 LQKENI. This CDR3 is 12 amino acids long. The CDR3 DNA follows: TGTGCCAGCTCACCATCGATCAATGAGCAGTTCTTC. As protein: CASSPSINEQFF.